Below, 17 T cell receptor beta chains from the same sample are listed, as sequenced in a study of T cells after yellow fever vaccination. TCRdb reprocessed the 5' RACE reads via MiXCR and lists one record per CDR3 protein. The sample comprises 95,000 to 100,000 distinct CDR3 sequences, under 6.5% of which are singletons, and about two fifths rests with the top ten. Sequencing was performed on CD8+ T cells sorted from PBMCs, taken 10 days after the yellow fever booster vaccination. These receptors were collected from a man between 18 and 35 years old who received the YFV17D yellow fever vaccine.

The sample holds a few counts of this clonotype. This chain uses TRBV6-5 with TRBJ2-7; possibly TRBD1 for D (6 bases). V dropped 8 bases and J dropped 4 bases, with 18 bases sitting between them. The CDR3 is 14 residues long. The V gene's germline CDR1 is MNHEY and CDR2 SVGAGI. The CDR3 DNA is TGTGCCAGCGCCACGGGCAGGGGAAGGTACGAGCAGTACTTC. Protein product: CASATGRGRYEQYF.

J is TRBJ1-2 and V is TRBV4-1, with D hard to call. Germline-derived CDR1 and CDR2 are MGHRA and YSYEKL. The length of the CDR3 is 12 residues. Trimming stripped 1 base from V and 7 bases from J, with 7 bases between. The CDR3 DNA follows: TGCGCCAGCAGCCAAGGTTTCGGTGGCTACACCTTC. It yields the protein CASSQGFGGYTF.

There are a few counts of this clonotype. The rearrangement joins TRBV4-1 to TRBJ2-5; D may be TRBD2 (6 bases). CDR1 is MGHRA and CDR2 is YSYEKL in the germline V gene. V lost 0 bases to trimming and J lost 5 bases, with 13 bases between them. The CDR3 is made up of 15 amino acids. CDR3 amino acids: CASSQDLGGWETQYF. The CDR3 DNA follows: TGCGCCAGCAGCCAAGATCTCGGGGGTTGGGAGACCCAGTACTTC.

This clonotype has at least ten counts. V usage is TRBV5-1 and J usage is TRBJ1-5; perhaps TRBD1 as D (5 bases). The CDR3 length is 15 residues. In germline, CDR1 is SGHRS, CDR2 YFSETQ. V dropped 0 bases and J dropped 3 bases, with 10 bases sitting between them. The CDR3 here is CASSLGDRLNQPQHF. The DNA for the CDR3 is TGCGCCAGCAGCTTGGGGGACCGACTCAATCAGCCCCAGCATTTT.

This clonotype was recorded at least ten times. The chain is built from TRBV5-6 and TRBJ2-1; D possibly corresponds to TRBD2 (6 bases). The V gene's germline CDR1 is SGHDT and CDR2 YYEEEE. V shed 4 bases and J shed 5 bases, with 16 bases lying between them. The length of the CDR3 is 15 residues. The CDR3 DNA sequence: TGTGCCAGCAGCCCAGGAGGGGCGAGCCACAATGAGCAGTTCTTC. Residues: CASSPGGASHNEQFF.

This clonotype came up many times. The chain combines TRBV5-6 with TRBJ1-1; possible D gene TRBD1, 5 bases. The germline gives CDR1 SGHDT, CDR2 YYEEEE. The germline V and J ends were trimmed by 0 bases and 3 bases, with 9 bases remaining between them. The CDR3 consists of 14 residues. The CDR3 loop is CASSLGLRDTEAFF. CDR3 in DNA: TGTGCCAGCAGCTTGGGTCTCAGGGACACTGAAGCTTTCTTT.

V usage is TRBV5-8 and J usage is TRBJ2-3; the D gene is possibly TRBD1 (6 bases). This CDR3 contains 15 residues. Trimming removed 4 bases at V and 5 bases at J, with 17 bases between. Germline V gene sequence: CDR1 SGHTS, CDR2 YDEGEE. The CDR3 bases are TGTGCCAGCAGCCCCCGACAGGTCCTTGGAGATACGCAGTATTTT. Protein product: CASSPRQVLGDTQYF.

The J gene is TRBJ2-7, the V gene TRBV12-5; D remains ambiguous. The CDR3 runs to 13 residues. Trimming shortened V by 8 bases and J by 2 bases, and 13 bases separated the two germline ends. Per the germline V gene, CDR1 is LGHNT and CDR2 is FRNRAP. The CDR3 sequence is CASSTLGPYEQYF. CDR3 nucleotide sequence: TGTGCTAGTTCCACCCTCGGCCCCTACGAGCAGTACTTC.

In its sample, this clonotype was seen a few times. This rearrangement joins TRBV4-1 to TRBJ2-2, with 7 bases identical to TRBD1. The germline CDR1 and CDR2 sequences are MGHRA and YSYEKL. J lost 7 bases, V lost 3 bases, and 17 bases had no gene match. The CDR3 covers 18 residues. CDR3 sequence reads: CASSHRQGIIDLGGELFF. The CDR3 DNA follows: TGCGCCAGCAGCCACAGACAGGGAATCATCGACTTGGGCGGGGAGCTGTTTTTT.

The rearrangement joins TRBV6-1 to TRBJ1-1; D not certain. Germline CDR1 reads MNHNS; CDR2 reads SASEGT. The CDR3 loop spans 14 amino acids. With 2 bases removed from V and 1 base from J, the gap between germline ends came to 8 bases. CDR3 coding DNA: TGTGCCAGCAGTGAAATTGGGTCGAACACTGAAGCTTTCTTT. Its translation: CASSEIGSNTEAFF.

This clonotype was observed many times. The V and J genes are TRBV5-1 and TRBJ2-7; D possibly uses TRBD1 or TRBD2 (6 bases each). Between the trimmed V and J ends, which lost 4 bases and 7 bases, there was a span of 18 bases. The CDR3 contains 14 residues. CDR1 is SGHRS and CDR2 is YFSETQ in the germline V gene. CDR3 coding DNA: TGCGCCAGCAGCCCCCGGACGGGGGCTAATGAGCAGTACGTC. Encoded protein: CASSPRTGANEQYV.

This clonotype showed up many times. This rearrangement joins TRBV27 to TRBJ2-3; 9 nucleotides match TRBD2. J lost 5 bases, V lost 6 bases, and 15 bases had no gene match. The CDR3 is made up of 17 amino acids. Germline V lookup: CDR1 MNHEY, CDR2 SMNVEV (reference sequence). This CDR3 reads CASSFRVASGVVDTQYF. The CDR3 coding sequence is TGTGCCAGCAGCTTTAGGGTAGCTAGCGGGGTGGTAGATACGCAGTATTTT.

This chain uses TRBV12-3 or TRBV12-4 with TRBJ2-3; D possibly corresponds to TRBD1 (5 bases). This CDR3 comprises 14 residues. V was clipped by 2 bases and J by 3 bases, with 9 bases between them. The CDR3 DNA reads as TGTGCCAGCAGTTTATACAGGTCTACAGATACGCAGTATTTT. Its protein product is CASSLYRSTDTQYF.

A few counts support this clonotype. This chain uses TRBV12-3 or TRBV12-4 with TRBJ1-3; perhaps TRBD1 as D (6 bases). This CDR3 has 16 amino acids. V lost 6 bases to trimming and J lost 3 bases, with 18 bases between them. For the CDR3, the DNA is TGTGCCAGCAGACGAAACAGGGTACTTTTTGGAAACACCATATATTTT. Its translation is CASRRNRVLFGNTIYF.

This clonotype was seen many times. CDR3 sequence reads: CASSLGLAPAKQYF. The CDR3, as DNA: TGTGCCAGCAGTTTAGGCCTAGCGCCTGCCAAGCAGTACTTC. The genes are TRBV27 and TRBJ2-7; perhaps TRBD2 as D (6 bases). The CDR3 length is 14 residues. CDR1 and CDR2 (germline): MNHEY, SMNVEV (reference sequence). Trimming removed 2 bases from V and 8 bases from J, with 16 bases in between.

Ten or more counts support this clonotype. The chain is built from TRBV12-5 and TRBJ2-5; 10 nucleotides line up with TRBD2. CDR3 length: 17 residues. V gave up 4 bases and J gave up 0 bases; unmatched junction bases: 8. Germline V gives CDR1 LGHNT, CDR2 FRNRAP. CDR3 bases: TGTGCTAGTGGTTGGGCCCCTAGCGGGGGCCACCAAGAGACCCAGTACTTC. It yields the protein CASGWAPSGGHQETQYF.

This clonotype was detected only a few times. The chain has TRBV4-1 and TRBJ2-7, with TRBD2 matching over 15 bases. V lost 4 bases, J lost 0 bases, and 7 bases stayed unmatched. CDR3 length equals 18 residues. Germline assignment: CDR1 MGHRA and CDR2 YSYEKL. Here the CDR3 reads CASSLGLAGGIGSYEQYF. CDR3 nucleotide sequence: TGCGCCAGCAGCCTGGGACTAGCGGGGGGTATAGGCTCCTACGAGCAGTACTTC.